A selection of T cell receptor beta chains follows, all from one sample in a study of cytomegalovirus exposure and HLA in healthy donors. Sequencing used immunoSEQ multiplex PCR; TCRdb keeps in-frame clones, though not all of them. The sample lists some 170,000 clones; about 80% were seen once. The sequenced sample consisted of PBMCs. These receptors were taken from a man aged 40-55 years in good health and CMV-seropositive. The CDR3 runs from the conserved cysteine through the conserved F or W. Fields, in order: V gene, D gene, J gene, clone size, CDR3 DNA, CDR3 protein. D genes are given only for firm matches. The size of a clone is reported for some rows only, either as once, few or many, or as a class for expanded clones.

>TRBV19|NA|TRBJ2-1|NA
TGTGCCAGTAGCTCACTCGAGGGACTGGCCAATGAGCAGTTCTTC
CASSSLEGLANEQFF
>TRBV2|TRBD2|TRBJ2-7|NA
TGTGCCACCAGACTAGCGGGATCCCACGAGCAGTACTTC
CATRLAGSHEQYF
>TRBV5-1|NA|TRBJ1-4|NA
TGCGCCAGCAGCCTCCTCCCGTCGAGGGAAAAACTGTTTTTT
CASSLLPSREKLFF
>TRBV28|TRBD1|TRBJ1-5|NA
TGTGCCAGCAGTCCGCCCCAGCACAGGGGTGAACAGCCCCAGCATTTT
CASSPPQHRGEQPQHF
>TRBV28|TRBD1|TRBJ2-7|once
TGTGCCAGCAGTACTTGGGACAGGGGGCGGTACGAGCAGTACTTC
CASSTWDRGRYEQYF
>TRBV6-1|NA|TRBJ1-2|once
TGTGCCAGCAGTGACCCGGCGGTAGTATATGGCTACACCTTC
CASSDPAVVYGYTF
>TRBV18|NA|TRBJ2-7|NA
TGTGCCAGCTCAAAGGACAGCTCCTACGAGCAGTACTTC
CASSKDSSYEQYF
>TRBV30|TRBD1|TRBJ1-2|few
TGTGCCTGGAGTCCCCCCGGGACAGGCCACGCGAGGGGCTACACCTTC
CAWSPPGTGHARGYTF
>TRBV15|NA|TRBJ1-1|once
TGTGCCACCAGCAGAGATGGAGAGAAGCCGAACACTGAAGCTTTCTTT
CATSRDGEKPNTEAFF
>TRBV5-8|NA|TRBJ1-2|few
TGTGCCAGCAGCGCCGGCTATGGCTACACCTTC
CASSAGYGYTF